Below, 4 T cell receptor beta chains from the same sample are listed, as sequenced in a study of blood T cell repertoires in COVID-19. The method was immunoSEQ multiplex PCR; TCRdb's version includes in-frame clones alone and lacks a portion of them. The repertoire includes more than 150,000 clones, about 75% of them detected once, and roughly 25% sits in the top ten. Source material: peripheral blood. These receptors all come from a woman in her 70s with acute or convalescent COVID-19.

The chain couples TRBV6-1 to TRBJ2-5; TRBD2 aligns across 13 bases. This CDR3 spans 16 amino acids. The germline V gene encodes CDR1 MNHNS and CDR2 SASEGT. Germline trimming cut 3 bases from V and 8 bases from J; bases unmatched to any gene: 9. CDR3 region: CASSDYGLAGVGTQYF. CDR3 DNA sequence: TGTGCCAGCAGTGATTATGGACTAGCGGGAGTGGGCACCCAGTACTTC.

The CDR3 protein is CASSPGVSMNTGELFF. CDR3 DNA: TGCGCCAGCAGCCCGGGGGTCTCTATGAACACCGGGGAGCTGTTTTTT. The chain links TRBV5-1 to TRBJ2-2; D is perhaps TRBD2 (6 bases). Germline V lookup: CDR1 SGHRS, CDR2 YFSETQ. The length of the CDR3 is 16 residues. V was pared by 4 bases and J by 1 base, with 14 bases between. Full variable domain (outside the CDR3, taken from reference TRBV5-1 and TRBJ2-2): KAGVTQTPRYLIKTRGQQVTLSCSPISGHRSVSWYQQTPGQGLQFLFEYFSETQRNKGNFPGRFSGRQFSNSRSEMNVSTLELGDSALYLCASSPGVSMNTGELFFGEGSRLTVL.

The chain couples TRBV24-1 to TRBJ1-5; 7 nucleotides match TRBD1. The CDR3 loop spans 14 amino acids. V shed 6 bases and J 0 bases; nucleotides not matched to a gene: 1. Per germline, CDR1 KGHDR and CDR2 SFDVKD. The CDR3 is CATSTGDSNQPQHF. DNA of the CDR3: TGTGCCACCAGTACAGGGGATAGCAATCAGCCCCAGCATTTT.

The chain has TRBV25-1 and TRBJ1-6, with 12 bases that match TRBD1. Germline CDR1 and CDR2: MGHDK and SYGVNS. The trim removed 6 bases at V and 7 bases at J, leaving 1 base unmatched. The CDR3 sequence is 14 residues long. CDR3 coding DNA: TGTGCCAGCAGGGGACAGGGGGCCAATTCACCCCTCCACTTT. Its protein is CASRGQGANSPLHF.